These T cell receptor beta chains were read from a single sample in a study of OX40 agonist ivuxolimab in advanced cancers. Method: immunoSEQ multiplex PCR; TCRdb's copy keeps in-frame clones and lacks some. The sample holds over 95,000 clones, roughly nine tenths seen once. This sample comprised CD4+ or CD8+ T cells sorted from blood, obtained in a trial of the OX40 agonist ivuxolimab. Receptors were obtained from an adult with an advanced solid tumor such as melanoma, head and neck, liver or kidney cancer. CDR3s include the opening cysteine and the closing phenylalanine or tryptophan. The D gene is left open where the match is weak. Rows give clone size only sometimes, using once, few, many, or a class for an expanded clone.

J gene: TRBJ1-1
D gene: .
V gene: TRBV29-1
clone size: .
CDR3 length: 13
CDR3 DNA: TGCAGCGTTACCTCACGATTAGACGCTGAAGCTTTCTTT
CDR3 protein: CSVTSRLDAEAFF

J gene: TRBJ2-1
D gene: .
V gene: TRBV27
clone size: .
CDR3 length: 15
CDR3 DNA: TGTGCCAGCAGTTTTAGGGGACTCCGAACCAATGAGCAGTTCTTC
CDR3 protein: CASSFRGLRTNEQFF

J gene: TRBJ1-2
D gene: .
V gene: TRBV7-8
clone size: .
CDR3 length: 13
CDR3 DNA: TGTGCCAGCAGCTTGGGCAGGGAGAATGGCTACACCTTC
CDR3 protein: CASSLGRENGYTF

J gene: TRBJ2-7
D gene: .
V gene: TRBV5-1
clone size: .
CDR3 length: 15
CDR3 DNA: TGCGCCAGCAGTGTAGCTCAGGGCGGTAGGAACGAGCAGTACTTC
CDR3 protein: CASSVAQGGRNEQYF

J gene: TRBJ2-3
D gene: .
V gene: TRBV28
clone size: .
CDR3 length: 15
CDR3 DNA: TGTGCCAGCAGTTTTTCCGTCAGGGTCCCAGATACGCAGTATTTT
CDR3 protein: CASSFSVRVPDTQYF

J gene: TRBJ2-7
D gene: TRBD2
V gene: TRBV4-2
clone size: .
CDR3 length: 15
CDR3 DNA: TGTGCCAGCAGCCAAGCTAGCGGGGACTCCTACGAGCAGTACTTC
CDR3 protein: CASSQASGDSYEQYF

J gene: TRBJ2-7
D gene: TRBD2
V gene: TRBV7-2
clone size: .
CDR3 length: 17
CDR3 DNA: TGTGCCAGCAGCTTAAGGAGCGGGGTACAACCCCCCTACGAGCAGTACTTC
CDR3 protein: CASSLRSGVQPPYEQYF

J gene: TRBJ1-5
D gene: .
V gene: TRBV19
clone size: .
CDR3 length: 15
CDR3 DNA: TGTGCCAGTAGTATCGGTTCGGGGGTGGATCAGCCCCAGCATTTT
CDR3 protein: CASSIGSGVDQPQHF

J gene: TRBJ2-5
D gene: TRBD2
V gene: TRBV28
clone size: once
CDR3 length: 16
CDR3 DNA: TGTGCCAGCAGTGCCGGACTAGCGGCCTACCAAGAGACCCAGTACTTC
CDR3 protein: CASSAGLAAYQETQYF

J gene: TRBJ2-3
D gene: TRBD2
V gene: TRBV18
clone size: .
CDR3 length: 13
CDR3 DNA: TGTGCCAGCTCCCCAATAGCGGGAGATACGCAGTATTTT
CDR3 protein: CASSPIAGDTQYF

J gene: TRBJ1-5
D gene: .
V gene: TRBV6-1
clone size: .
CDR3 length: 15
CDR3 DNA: TGTGCCAGCAGTGAAACGGGACGGGTCAATCAGCCCCAGCATTTT
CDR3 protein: CASSETGRVNQPQHF

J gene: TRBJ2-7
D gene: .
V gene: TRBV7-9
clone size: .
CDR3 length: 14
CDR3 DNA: TGTGCCAGCAGCTTGTCGAGTCTCTCCTACGAGCAGTACTTC
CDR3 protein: CASSLSSLSYEQYF

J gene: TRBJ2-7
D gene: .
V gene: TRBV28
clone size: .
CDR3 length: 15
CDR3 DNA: TGTGCCAGCAGTTTATCTTACCGGGGAGTCTACGAGCAGTACTTC
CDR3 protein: CASSLSYRGVYEQYF

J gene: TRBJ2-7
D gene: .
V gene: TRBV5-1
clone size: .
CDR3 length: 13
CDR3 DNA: TGCGCCAGCAGCCTGGGGGGAGATCACGAGCAGTACTTC
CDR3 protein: CASSLGGDHEQYF

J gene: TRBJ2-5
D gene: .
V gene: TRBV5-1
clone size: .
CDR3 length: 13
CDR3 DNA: TGCGCCAGCAGCTTGGATGGAAGACGGACCCAGTACTTC
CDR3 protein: CASSLDGRRTQYF

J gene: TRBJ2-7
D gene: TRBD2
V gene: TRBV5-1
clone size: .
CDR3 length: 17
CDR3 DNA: TGCGCCAGCAGCTTGGAACTACTAGCGTCAAGCTCCTACGAGCAGTACTTC
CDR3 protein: CASSLELLASSSYEQYF

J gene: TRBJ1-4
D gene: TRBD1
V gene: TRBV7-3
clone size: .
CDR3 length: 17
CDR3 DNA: TGTGCCAGCAGCTTAAGGAGACAGGGTCGGATTGGTGAAAAACTGTTTTTT
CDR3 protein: CASSLRRQGRIGEKLFF

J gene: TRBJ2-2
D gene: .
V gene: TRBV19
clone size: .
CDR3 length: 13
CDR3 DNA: TGTGCCAGTAGTAACTACAACACCGGGGAGCTGTTTTTT
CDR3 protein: CASSNYNTGELFF

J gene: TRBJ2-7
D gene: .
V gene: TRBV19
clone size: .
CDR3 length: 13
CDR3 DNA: TGTGCCAGTAGTAACACCGGCAGCTCCGAGCAGTACTTC
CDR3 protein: CASSNTGSSEQYF

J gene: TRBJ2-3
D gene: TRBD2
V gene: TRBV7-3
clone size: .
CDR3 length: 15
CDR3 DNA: TGTGCCAGCAGCACTAGCGGGATGGGCGCAGATACGCAGTATTTT
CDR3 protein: CASSTSGMGADTQYF

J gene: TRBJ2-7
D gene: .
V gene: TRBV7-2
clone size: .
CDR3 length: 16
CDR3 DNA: TGTGCCAGCAGCTTATACGGAATCAAGGCCTCCTACGAGCAGTACTTC
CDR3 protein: CASSLYGIKASYEQYF

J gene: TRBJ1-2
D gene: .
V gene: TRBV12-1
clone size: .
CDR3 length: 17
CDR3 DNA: TGTGCCAGCAGCTTTGCAGGGGGTAGGCCCGCCTTTTATGGCTACACCTTC
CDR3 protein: CASSFAGGRPAFYGYTF

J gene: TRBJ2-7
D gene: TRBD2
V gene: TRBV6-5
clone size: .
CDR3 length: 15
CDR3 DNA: TGTGCCAGCAGTGCTCTAGCGGGAGGTTTGGATGAGCAGTACTTC
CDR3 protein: CASSALAGGLDEQYF

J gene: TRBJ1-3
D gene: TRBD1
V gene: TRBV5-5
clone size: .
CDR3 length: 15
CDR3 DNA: TGTGCCAGCAGCCTGATACCGGGACAGGAAAACACCATATATTTT
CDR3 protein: CASSLIPGQENTIYF

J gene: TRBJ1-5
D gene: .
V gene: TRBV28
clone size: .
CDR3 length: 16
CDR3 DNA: TGTGCCAGCAGACCCCGGGGCCTGGCGCGGGGTCAGCCCCAGCATTTT
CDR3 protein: CASRPRGLARGQPQHF

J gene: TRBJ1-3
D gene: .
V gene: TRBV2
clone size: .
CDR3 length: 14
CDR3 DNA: TGTGCCAGCAGCCAATGGGACTCTGGAAACACCATATATTTT
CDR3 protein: CASSQWDSGNTIYF

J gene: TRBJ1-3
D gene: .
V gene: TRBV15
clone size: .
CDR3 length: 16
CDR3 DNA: TGTGCCACCAGCAGAAATTGGGGGAGGTCTGGAAACACCATATATTTT
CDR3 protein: CATSRNWGRSGNTIYF

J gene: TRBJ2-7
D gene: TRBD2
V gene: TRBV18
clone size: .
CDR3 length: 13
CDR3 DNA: TGTGCCAGCTCAAGGCGGGAGACGGGGGAGCAGTACTTC
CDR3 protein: CASSRRETGEQYF

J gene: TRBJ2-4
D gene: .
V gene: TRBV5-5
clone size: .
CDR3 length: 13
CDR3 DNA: TGTGCCAGCAGCTTACAGGGCGAAAACATTCAGTACTTC
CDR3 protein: CASSLQGENIQYF

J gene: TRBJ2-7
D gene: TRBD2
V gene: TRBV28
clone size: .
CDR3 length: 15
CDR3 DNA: TGTGCCAGCAGTACGACTAGCGGGAGGGCTTACGAGCAGTACTTC
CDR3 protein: CASSTTSGRAYEQYF

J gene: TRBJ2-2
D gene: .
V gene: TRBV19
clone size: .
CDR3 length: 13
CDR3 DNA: TGTGCCAGTAGTATAGTAGGGACCGGGGAGCTGTTTTTT
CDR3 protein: CASSIVGTGELFF